Presented here are 12 T cell receptor beta chains from one specimen sequenced in a study of cytomegalovirus exposure and HLA in healthy donors. The primer mix had 60 Vbeta and 13 Jbeta primers. Generated by immunoSEQ multiplex PCR, the TCRdb table keeps only in-frame clones and is missing some. Of some 170,000 clones in the sample, about four fifths were seen once. Sequencing input: PBMCs. Every receptor here comes from a woman aged 30 to 39 in good health and CMV-seropositive.

V and J are TRBV27 and TRBJ1-6, with D maybe TRBD1 (5 bases). The CDR3 extends over 14 amino acids. V gave up 6 bases and J gave up 9 bases, with 15 bases separating them. Per the germline V gene, CDR1 is MNHEY and CDR2 is SMNVEV (reference sequence). CDR3 residues: CASSPHRQGSPLHF. The CDR3 DNA reads as TGTGCCAGCAGCCCCCACAGGCAGGGTTCACCCCTCCACTTT.

This chain joins TRBV5-1 and TRBJ1-4; tentatively, D is TRBD1 (5 bases). Germline V gene sequence: CDR1 SGHRS, CDR2 YFSETQ. Trimming left V 0 bases short and J 5 bases short, with 11 bases between. This CDR3 comprises 15 residues. The CDR3 protein is CASSLGPGLNEKLFF. The CDR3 bases are TGCGCCAGCAGCTTGGGGCCGGGACTCAATGAAAAACTGTTTTTT.

V gene TRBV7-9 combines with J gene TRBJ1-6; perhaps TRBD1 as D (6 bases). This CDR3 contains 15 residues. Germline loops: CDR1 SEHNR, CDR2 FQNEAQ (reference sequence). V was pared by 10 bases and J by 3 bases, with 16 bases between. The CDR3 loop is CATGDRQLYNSPLHF. CDR3 DNA: TGTGCCACGGGCGACAGGCAACTCTATAATTCACCCCTCCACTTT.

The chain employs TRBV4-2 and TRBJ2-1; 11 bases line up with TRBD2. The ends lost 0 bases at V and 5 bases at J; junction bases unmatched: 3. Germline V gene lookup returns CDR1 LGHNA and CDR2 YNFKEQ. CDR3 length: 16 residues. The CDR3 DNA reads TGTGCCAGCAGCCAAGAGGTACTAGCGGGGGACAATGAGCAGTTCTTC. It is translated as CASSQEVLAGDNEQFF.

V gene TRBV9 combines with J gene TRBJ1-1, with D possibly being TRBD1 (6 bases). CDR1 and CDR2 from the germline V gene are SGDLS and YYNGEE. Trimming stripped 7 bases from V and 5 bases from J, with 15 bases between. The CDR3 length is 13 residues. The CDR3, as DNA: TGTGCCAGCGGGGCAGGGGCCTCAACTGAAGCTTTCTTT. As protein: CASGAGASTEAFF. Looking up the rest from reference TRBV9 and TRBJ1-1 gives the full variable domain: DSGVTQTPKHLITATGQRVTLRCSPRSGDLSVYWYQQSLDQGLQFLIQYYNGEERAKGNILERFSAQQFPDLHSELNLSSLELGDSALYFCASGAGASTEAFFGQGTRLTVV.

The genes are TRBV9 and TRBJ2-3; TRBD2 matches at 7 bases. This CDR3 spans 15 amino acids. The ends lost 1 base at V and 1 base at J; junction bases unmatched: 3. Per germline, CDR1 SGDLS and CDR2 YYNGEE. CDR3 residues: CASSVRGVGTDTQYF. The DNA for the CDR3 is TGTGCCAGCAGCGTACGGGGGGTCGGCACAGATACGCAGTATTTT.

J is TRBJ1-1 and V is TRBV14; D gene ambiguous. With 0 bases removed from V and 1 base from J, the gap between germline ends came to 3 bases. CDR1 SGHDN and CDR2 FVKESK come from the germline V gene. CDR3 length: 13 amino acids. The CDR3 region has the DNA TGTGCCAGCAGCCAAGAGAGGAACACTGAAGCTTTCTTT. It translates to CASSQERNTEAFF.

J is TRBJ1-5 and V is TRBV10-3; D might be TRBD1 (6 bases). The CDR3 length is 14 residues. Germline V gene sequence: CDR1 ENHRY, CDR2 SYGVKD. Deletions cut 6 bases from V and 1 base from J, with 10 bases between. The CDR3: CAISLTGSNQPQHF. The CDR3 DNA reads as TGTGCCATCAGCCTAACAGGGAGCAATCAGCCCCAGCATTTT.

This chain uses TRBV7-9 with TRBJ1-2, with D perhaps matching TRBD1 (6 bases). V lost 5 bases, J lost 0 bases, and 16 bases lay in between. This CDR3 is 16 amino acids long. In germline, CDR1 is SEHNR, CDR2 FQNEAQ (reference sequence). The CDR3 sequence is CASSVARGSANYGYTF. The CDR3 DNA follows: TGTGCCAGCAGCGTCGCCAGGGGATCGGCTAACTATGGCTACACCTTC.

This chain connects TRBV11-3 to TRBJ2-2; the match to TRBD1 covers 7 bases. CDR1 and CDR2 from the germline V gene are SGHNT and YENEEA. This CDR3 has 15 residues. The V gene end was trimmed by 5 bases and the J gene end by 2 bases; junction bases not matched to a gene: 5. The CDR3 DNA follows: TGTGCCAGCAGCGCCCGGACAGGCAACACCGGGGAGCTGTTTTTT. It codes for CASSARTGNTGELFF.

This clone occurred a few times. The chain couples TRBV28 to TRBJ1-2; D might be TRBD1 (5 bases). The V gene lost 10 bases and the J gene lost 5 bases, with 14 bases spanning the gap. Germline CDR1 reads MDHEN; CDR2 reads SYDVKM. The CDR3 covers 12 residues. CDR3 sequence reads: CATGDRGYGYTF. The CDR3 region has the DNA TGTGCCACGGGGGATCGGGGGTATGGCTACACCTTC.

V and J are TRBV6-4 and TRBJ2-6; possibly TRBD1 for D (6 bases). CDR1 MRHNA and CDR2 SNTAGT come from the germline V gene. The CDR3 is made up of 16 amino acids. Trimming took off 2 bases at V and 0 bases at J, with 8 bases between the two ends. The CDR3 here is CASSDRTDSGANVLTF. The CDR3 DNA reads TGTGCCAGCAGTGACCGGACAGACTCTGGGGCCAACGTCCTGACTTTC.